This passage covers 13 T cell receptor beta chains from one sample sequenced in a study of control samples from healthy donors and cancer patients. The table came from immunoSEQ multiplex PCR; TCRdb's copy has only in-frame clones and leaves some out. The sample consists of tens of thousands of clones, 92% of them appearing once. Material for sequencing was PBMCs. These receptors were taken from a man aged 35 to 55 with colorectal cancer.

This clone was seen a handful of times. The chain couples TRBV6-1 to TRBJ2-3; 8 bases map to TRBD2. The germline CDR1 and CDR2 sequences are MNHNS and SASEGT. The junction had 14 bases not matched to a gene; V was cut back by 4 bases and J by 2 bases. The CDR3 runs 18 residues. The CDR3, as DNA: TGTGCCAGCAGTGCCGCCCTATTTGGTAGCGGGGTCACAGATACGCAGTATTTT. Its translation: CASSAALFGSGVTDTQYF.

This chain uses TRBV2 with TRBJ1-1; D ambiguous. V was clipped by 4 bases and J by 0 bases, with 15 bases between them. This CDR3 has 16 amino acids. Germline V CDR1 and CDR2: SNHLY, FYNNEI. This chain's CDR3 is CASSVGAGRVNTEAFF. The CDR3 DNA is TGTGCCAGCAGTGTCGGAGCAGGACGAGTGAACACTGAAGCTTTCTTT.

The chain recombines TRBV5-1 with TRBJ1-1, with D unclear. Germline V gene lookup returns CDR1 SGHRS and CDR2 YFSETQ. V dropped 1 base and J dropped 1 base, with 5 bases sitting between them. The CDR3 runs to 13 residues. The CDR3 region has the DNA TGCGCCAGCAGCTTGCAGCAGAACACTGAAGCTTTCTTT. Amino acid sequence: CASSLQQNTEAFF.

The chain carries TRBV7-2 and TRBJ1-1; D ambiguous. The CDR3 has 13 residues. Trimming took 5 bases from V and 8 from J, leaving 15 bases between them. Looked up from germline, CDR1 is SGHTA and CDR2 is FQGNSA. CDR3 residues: CASSQWTPGEAFF. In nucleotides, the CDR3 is TGTGCCAGCAGCCAGTGGACCCCAGGAGAAGCTTTCTTT.

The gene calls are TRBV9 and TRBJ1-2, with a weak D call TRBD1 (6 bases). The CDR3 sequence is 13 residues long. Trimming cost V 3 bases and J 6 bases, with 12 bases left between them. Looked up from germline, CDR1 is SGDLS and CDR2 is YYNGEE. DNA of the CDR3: TGTGCCAGCAGCGCCCCAGGGGCCCATGGCTACACCTTC. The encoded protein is CASSAPGAHGYTF.

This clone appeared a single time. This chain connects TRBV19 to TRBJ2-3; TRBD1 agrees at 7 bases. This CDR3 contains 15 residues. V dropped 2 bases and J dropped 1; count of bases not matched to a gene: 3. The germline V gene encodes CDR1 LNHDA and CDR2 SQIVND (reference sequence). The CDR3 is CASSITGVRTDTQYF. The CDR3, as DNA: TGTGCCAGTAGTATAACAGGGGTTCGCACAGATACGCAGTATTTT.

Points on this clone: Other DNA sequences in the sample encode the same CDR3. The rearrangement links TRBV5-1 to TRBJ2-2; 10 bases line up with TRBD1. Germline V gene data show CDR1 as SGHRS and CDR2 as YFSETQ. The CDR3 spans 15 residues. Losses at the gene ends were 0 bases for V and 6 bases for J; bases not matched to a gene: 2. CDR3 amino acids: CASSLGQGASGELFF. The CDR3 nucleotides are TGCGCCAGCAGCTTGGGACAGGGGGCGTCCGGGGAGCTGTTTTTT.

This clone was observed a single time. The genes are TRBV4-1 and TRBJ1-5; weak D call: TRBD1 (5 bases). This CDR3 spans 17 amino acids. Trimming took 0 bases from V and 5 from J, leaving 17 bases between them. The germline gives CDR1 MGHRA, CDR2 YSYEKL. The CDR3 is CASSQDYRGLGDQPQHF. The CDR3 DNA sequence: TGCGCCAGCAGCCAAGATTATCGAGGGTTAGGGGATCAGCCCCAGCATTTT.

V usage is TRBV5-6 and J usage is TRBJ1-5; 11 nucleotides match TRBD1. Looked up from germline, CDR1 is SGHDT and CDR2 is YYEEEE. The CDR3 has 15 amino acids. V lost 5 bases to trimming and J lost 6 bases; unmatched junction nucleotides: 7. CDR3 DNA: TGTGCCAGCAGTACCGGGACAGGGGGGTTTCAGCCCCAGCATTTT. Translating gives CASSTGTGGFQPQHF.

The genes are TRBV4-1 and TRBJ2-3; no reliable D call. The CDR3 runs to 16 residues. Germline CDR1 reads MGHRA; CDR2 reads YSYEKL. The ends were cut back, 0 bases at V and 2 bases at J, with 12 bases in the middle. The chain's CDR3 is CASSQEGRSNTDTQYF. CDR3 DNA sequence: TGCGCCAGCAGCCAAGAGGGCAGATCAAACACAGATACGCAGTATTTT.

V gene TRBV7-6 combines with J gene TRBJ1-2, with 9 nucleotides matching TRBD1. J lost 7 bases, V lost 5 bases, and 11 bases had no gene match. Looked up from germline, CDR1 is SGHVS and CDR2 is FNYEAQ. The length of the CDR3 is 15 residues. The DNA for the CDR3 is TGTGCCAGCAGCCCCGAAGGGACAGGGCTCGGTGGCTACACCTTC. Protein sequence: CASSPEGTGLGGYTF.

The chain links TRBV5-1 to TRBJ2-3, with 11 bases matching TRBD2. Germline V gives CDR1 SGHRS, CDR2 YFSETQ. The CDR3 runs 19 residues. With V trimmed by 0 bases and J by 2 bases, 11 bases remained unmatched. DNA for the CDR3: TGCGCCAGCAGCTTGGTTGTTGTCGGTAGCGGGGGGGTCACAGATACGCAGTATTTT. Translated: CASSLVVVGSGGVTDTQYF.

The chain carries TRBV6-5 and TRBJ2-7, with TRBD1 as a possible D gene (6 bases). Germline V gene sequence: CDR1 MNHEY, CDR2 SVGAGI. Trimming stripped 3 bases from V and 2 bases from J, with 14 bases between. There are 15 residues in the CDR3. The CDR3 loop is CASSYSPTGTYEQYF. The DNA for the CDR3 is TGTGCCAGCAGTTATTCGCCTACAGGGACCTACGAGCAGTACTTC.